The 24 T cell receptor beta chains below all came from one sample that was sequenced in a study of shared clonotypes between healthy human individuals. Libraries were prepared by immunoSEQ multiplex PCR; TCRdb keeps only in-frame clonotypes and omits some of them. The sample lists approximately 2,300,000 clones; under 95% were seen once. The sample was naive CD4+ T cells from PBMCs. Described subset: CD45RA+ positively selected. The source is a man aged 18 to 29 in good health. Some clones in this sample may be carry-over from other donors' samples.

Here the CDR3 DNA reads TGTGCCAGCAGCGTAGTCTCGGGGGGCTCTAGCACAGATACGCAGTATTTT. As protein: CASSVVSGGSSTDTQYF. The rearrangement uses TRBV9 and TRBJ2-3, with D perhaps TRBD2 (7 bases). Germline V gene lookup returns CDR1 SGDLS and CDR2 YYNGEE. This CDR3 comprises 17 residues. Deletions cut 0 bases from V and 0 bases from J, with 14 bases between.

The genes are TRBV5-1 and TRBJ2-7, with a weak D call TRBD2 (5 bases). Germline CDR1 and CDR2: SGHRS and YFSETQ. The ends were cut back, 2 bases at V and 7 bases at J, with 19 bases in the middle. The CDR3 consists of 15 residues. CDR3 sequence: CASSFPTGDRSEQYF. CDR3 nucleotides: TGCGCCAGCAGCTTTCCCACCGGGGATAGGAGTGAGCAGTACTTC.

The genes are TRBV5-1 and TRBJ2-5; D is possibly TRBD1 or TRBD2 (7 bases each). Trimming took 5 bases from V and 5 from J, leaving 19 bases between them. The CDR3 length is 15 residues. The germline V gene has CDR1 SGHRS and CDR2 YFSETQ. The CDR3 coding sequence is TGCGCCAGCAGTACGTCAGGGGGAGGGGATGAGACCCAGTACTTC. Amino acids: CASSTSGGGDETQYF.

The chain couples TRBV28 to TRBJ1-2, with D perhaps matching TRBD1 (6 bases). The CDR3 extends over 15 amino acids. V was pared by 6 bases and J by 3 bases, with 17 bases between. The germline CDR1 and CDR2 sequences are MDHEN and SYDVKM. The CDR3 sequence: CASSILGGGDYGYTF. The CDR3 nucleotides read TGTGCCAGCAGCATTCTCGGGGGGGGCGACTATGGCTACACCTTC.

The chain employs TRBV5-1 and TRBJ2-2; no definite D call. The CDR3 sequence is 15 residues long. From germline, CDR1 is SGHRS and CDR2 YFSETQ. Trimming pared 0 bases from V and 0 bases from J, leaving 6 bases between. The CDR3 nucleotides read TGCGCCAGCAGCTTGGTTCCGGCGAACACCGGGGAGCTGTTTTTT. Amino acid sequence: CASSLVPANTGELFF.

This sequence joins TRBV5-1 and TRBJ2-1; TRBD2 agrees at 10 bases. The germline gives CDR1 SGHRS, CDR2 YFSETQ. The V segment lost 5 bases and the J segment 2 bases; nucleotides outside the gene matches: 7. The CDR3 loop spans 16 amino acids. Here the CDR3 reads CASRERGTSAYNEQFF. The DNA for the CDR3 is TGCGCCAGCAGGGAACGGGGGACTAGCGCCTACAATGAGCAGTTCTTC. Full variable domain (outside the CDR3, taken from reference TRBV5-1 and TRBJ2-1): KAGVTQTPRYLIKTRGQQVTLSCSPISGHRSVSWYQQTPGQGLQFLFEYFSETQRNKGNFPGRFSGRQFSNSRSEMNVSTLELGDSALYLCASRERGTSAYNEQFFGPGTRLTVL.

This chain uses TRBV4-2 with TRBJ1-1; tentative D call: TRBD1 (5 bases). Trimming cost V 2 bases and J 4 bases, with 11 bases left between them. This CDR3 spans 14 amino acids. From germline, CDR1 is LGHNA and CDR2 YNFKEQ. In DNA form, the CDR3 reads TGTGCCAGCAGCCAACTGGACATGAGCACTGAAGCTTTCTTT. This gives the protein CASSQLDMSTEAFF.

The V and J genes are TRBV5-1 and TRBJ2-3; D is unresolved. The V gene lost 7 bases and the J gene lost 5 bases, with 17 bases spanning the gap. Germline-derived CDR1 and CDR2 are SGHRS and YFSETQ. This CDR3 contains 14 residues. This CDR3 reads CASQSAAHEDTQYF. In DNA, the CDR3 is TGCGCCAGCCAAAGCGCGGCACATGAAGATACGCAGTATTTT.

V is TRBV5-4 and J is TRBJ1-1, with 7 bases matching TRBD1. Germline CDR1 reads SGHNT; CDR2 reads YYREEE (reference sequence). J lost 5 bases, V lost 4 bases, and 11 bases had no gene match. The CDR3 is made up of 15 amino acids. The CDR3 sequence is CASSPEPQGQTEAFF. The CDR3 bases are TGTGCCAGCAGCCCGGAGCCACAGGGGCAAACTGAAGCTTTCTTT.

The DNA of the CDR3 is TGTGCCAGCAGCTTGGAGGTTGGGCGGCAAGAGACCCAGTACTTC. This codes for CASSLEVGRQETQYF. The genes are TRBV5-4 and TRBJ2-5; D is ambiguous. This CDR3 has 15 residues. V dropped 0 bases and J dropped 2 bases, with 11 bases sitting between them. The germline gives CDR1 SGHNT, CDR2 YYREEE (reference sequence). The variable domain in full, completed from reference TRBV5-4 and TRBJ2-5, reads ETGVTQSPTHLIKTRGQQVTLRCSSQSGHNTVSWYQQALGQGPQFIFQYYREEENGRGNFPPRFSGLQFPNYSSELNVNALELDDSALYLCASSLEVGRQETQYFGPGTRLLVL.

This clone showed up just once. The V call is TRBV7-8, the J call TRBJ2-7, with 11 bases fitting TRBD2. This CDR3 comprises 18 residues. The V and J ends lost 5 bases and 4 bases, in that order; junction bases with no gene match: 16. CDR1 is SGHVS, CDR2 FQNEAQ, per germline. CDR3 bases: TGTGCCAGCAGCCAATCGACTAGCGGGAATCTTTTTTGGTACGAGCAGTACTTC. It encodes CASSQSTSGNLFWYEQYF.

V usage is TRBV28 and J usage is TRBJ2-5; 7 bases are a match to TRBD2. The CDR3 is made up of 14 amino acids. Germline assignment: CDR1 MDHEN and CDR2 SYDVKM. The V gene end was trimmed by 2 bases and the J gene end by 5 bases; junction bases not matched to a gene: 5. The CDR3 sequence: CASSLLAGDETQYF. CDR3 DNA sequence: TGTGCCAGCAGTTTACTGGCGGGAGATGAGACCCAGTACTTC.

The J gene is TRBJ1-4, the V gene TRBV2; the D gene is possibly TRBD1 (5 bases). This CDR3 has 14 amino acids. Trimming pared 5 bases from V and 6 bases from J, leaving 13 bases between. In germline, CDR1 is SNHLY, CDR2 FYNNEI. CDR3 sequence: CASSWGVSDEKLFF. For the CDR3, the DNA is TGTGCCAGCAGTTGGGGGGTTTCGGATGAAAAACTGTTTTTT.

This sequence joins TRBV15 and TRBJ2-1; 12 positions agree with TRBD1. V lost 0 bases, J lost 9 bases, and 6 bases stayed unmatched. In germline, CDR1 is LNHNV, CDR2 YYDKDF (reference sequence). The CDR3 is 16 residues long. CDR3 sequence reads: CATSRDQGQGAGEQFF. CDR3 DNA: TGTGCCACCAGCAGAGATCAGGGACAGGGGGCGGGTGAGCAGTTCTTC.

The table lists this clone with a few counts. The rearrangement uses TRBV2 and TRBJ1-2, with D hard to call. V gave up 2 bases and J gave up 8 bases, with 6 bases separating them. The CDR3 contains 11 residues. Germline values: CDR1 SNHLY, CDR2 FYNNEI. The CDR3: CASSENWGYTF. CDR3 DNA: TGTGCCAGCAGTGAAAACTGGGGCTACACCTTC. The full variable domain, its missing parts supplied by reference TRBV2 and TRBJ1-2, is EPEVTQTPSHQVTQMGQEVILRCVPISNHLYFYWYRQILGQKVEFLVSFYNNEISEKSEIFDDQFSVERPDGSNFTLKIRSTKLEDSAMYFCASSENWGYTFGSGTRLTVV.

This sequence joins TRBV6-6 and TRBJ2-3, with a tentative D call TRBD2 (6 bases). The CDR3 spans 16 residues. Germline CDR1 MNHNY, CDR2 SVGAGI (reference sequence). V lost 6 bases and J lost 4, with 20 bases in between. CDR3 nucleotide sequence: TGTGCCAGCAGCCCTGCCGCGGGGAGGTTCGCAGATACGCAGTATTTT. This translates into CASSPAAGRFADTQYF.

The chain combines TRBV2 with TRBJ2-3; 7 positions agree with TRBD1. This CDR3 comprises 15 residues. Losses at the gene ends were 2 bases for V and 2 bases for J; bases not matched to a gene: 4. The germline CDR1 and CDR2 sequences are SNHLY and FYNNEI. The CDR3 protein is CASSEQGQPTDTQYF. CDR3 DNA: TGTGCCAGCAGTGAACAGGGACAGCCCACAGATACGCAGTATTTT.

This chain joins TRBV4-1 and TRBJ2-7; 9 bases are shared with TRBD2. CDR1 and CDR2 (germline): MGHRA, YSYEKL. The CDR3 is 16 amino acids. Trimming removed 0 bases from V and 2 bases from J; junction bases left unmatched: 5. CDR3 sequence reads: CASSQEGLAGTYEQYF. The CDR3 nucleotides are TGCGCCAGCAGCCAAGAAGGGCTAGCGGGAACCTACGAGCAGTACTTC.

This chain connects TRBV15 to TRBJ1-5; D unresolved. The CDR3 is 16 amino acids. V was trimmed by 1 base and J by 5 bases, leaving 15 bases between them. Per the germline V gene, CDR1 is LNHNV and CDR2 is YYDKDF (reference sequence). The CDR3 DNA sequence: TGTGCCACCAGCAGAGGCCCCTTTGAGGGCCATCAGCCCCAGCATTTT. Its protein is CATSRGPFEGHQPQHF.

Concerning this clone: The sample contains more than one DNA sequence encoding this CDR3. The chain has TRBV6-5 and TRBJ1-1; TRBD1 matches at 10 bases. V lost 6 bases to trimming and J lost 5 bases; unmatched junction nucleotides: 3. The CDR3 covers 13 residues. Germline V lookup: CDR1 MNHEY, CDR2 SVGAGI. This CDR3 is CASRDRGRTEAFF. CDR3 DNA sequence: TGTGCCAGCAGGGACAGGGGGAGGACTGAAGCTTTCTTT.

Concerning this clone: In the same sample, other DNA sequences code for this CDR3. V gene TRBV9 combines with J gene TRBJ2-1; 7 nucleotides align to TRBD2. This CDR3 is 15 amino acids long. V shed 2 bases and J 1 base; nucleotides not matched to a gene: 3. Germline lookup yields CDR1 SGDLS and CDR2 YYNGEE. CDR3 in DNA: TGTGCCAGCAGCGTCTCGGGAGGATCCTACAATGAGCAGTTCTTC. It is translated as CASSVSGGSYNEQFF.

The sample holds a few counts of this clone. The sample holds other DNA sequences that translate to the same CDR3. This chain links TRBV6-5 with TRBJ2-3; D gene uncertain. The CDR3 totals 13 residues. CDR1 MNHEY and CDR2 SVGAGI come from the germline V gene. Trimming shortened V by 6 bases and J by 1 base, and 8 bases separated the two germline ends. CDR3 sequence reads: CASSPPGTDTQYF. Here the CDR3 DNA reads TGTGCCAGCAGCCCCCCGGGCACAGATACGCAGTATTTT.

The CDR3 coding sequence is TGTCGGTCGGGAGGGGAAGAGACCCAGTACTTC. Translation gives CRSGGEETQYF. The V call is TRBV19, the J call TRBJ2-5; TRBD2 aligns across 8 bases. From germline, CDR1 is LNHDA and CDR2 SQIVND (reference sequence). This CDR3 has 11 amino acids.

The chain has TRBV5-1 and TRBJ2-7, with TRBD2 as a possible D gene (5 bases). The CDR3 is 12 amino acids. Germline loops: CDR1 SGHRS, CDR2 YFSETQ. V was shortened by 2 bases and J by 7 bases, with 10 bases between the two germline ends. The CDR3 sequence is CASSLNGVEQYF. In DNA form, the CDR3 reads TGCGCCAGCAGCTTAAACGGGGTTGAGCAGTACTTC.